This T cell receptor beta chain came from a study of radiotherapy plus CTLA-4 blockade in lung cancer. About the study: Objective responses were seen in more than 15% of patients, disease control in about 33%. Study-level points and caveats: Increased serum interferon-beta after radiation also reportedly predicted response strongly.

Patients had chemo-refractory metastatic non-small-cell lung cancer and received focal radiation plus CTLA-4 blockade that used ipilimumab. With respect to this clone: Its antigen is unidentified.

Assay: immunoSEQ multiplex PCR; the TCRdb copy retains only in-frame clones and omits some. The sample records roughly 54,000 clones, about 83% being singletons. Germline assignment: CDR1 SQVTM and CDR2 ANQGSEA. The CDR3 runs to 13 residues. The V and J ends lost 3 bases and 8 bases respectively, with 16 bases between them. The sample here was peripheral blood, taken from a patient treated with radiotherapy plus ipilimumab. The rearrangement joins TRBV29-1 to TRBJ1-2, with a weak D call TRBD1 (5 bases). The TCR comes from a human donor with non-small cell lung cancer whose response to radiotherapy plus ipilimumab could not be evaluated. The CDR3 region is CSVDTHGGLGYTF. The CDR3 nucleotides read TGCAGCGTTGATACCCACGGGGGACTGGGCTACACCTTC.